The T cell receptor beta chain described here comes from a study of T cells in Graves' hyperthyroidism and ophthalmopathy. Uncontrolled infection, other autoimmune disease, pregnancy or lactation disqualified patients from enrolment. PBMCs stemmed from 8.5 to 10 ml fresh peripheral blood. Amplified TCR beta CDR3 regions came from RNA transcripts. Researchers ran a first-round RT-PCR on the TCR CDR3 using the HTBI primer set. TCRdb itself ran the multiplex PCR reads through MiXCR, one entry per CDR3 protein. This table has approximately 590,000 distinct CDR3 sequences, about 15% appearing once. This clonotype came up many times. The CDR3 runs 14 residues. V was pared by 5 bases and J by 0 bases, with 10 bases between. Germline loops: CDR1 SGHVS, CDR2 FNYEAQ.

V is TRBV7-6 and J is TRBJ1-1; D call uncertain. This clonotype originated in a woman under 40 with Graves' hyperthyroidism. Material for sequencing was blood. The CDR3 loop is CASSPRALNTEAFF. The CDR3 DNA sequence: TGTGCCAGCAGCCCGCGCGCGTTGAACACTGAAGCTTTCTTT.